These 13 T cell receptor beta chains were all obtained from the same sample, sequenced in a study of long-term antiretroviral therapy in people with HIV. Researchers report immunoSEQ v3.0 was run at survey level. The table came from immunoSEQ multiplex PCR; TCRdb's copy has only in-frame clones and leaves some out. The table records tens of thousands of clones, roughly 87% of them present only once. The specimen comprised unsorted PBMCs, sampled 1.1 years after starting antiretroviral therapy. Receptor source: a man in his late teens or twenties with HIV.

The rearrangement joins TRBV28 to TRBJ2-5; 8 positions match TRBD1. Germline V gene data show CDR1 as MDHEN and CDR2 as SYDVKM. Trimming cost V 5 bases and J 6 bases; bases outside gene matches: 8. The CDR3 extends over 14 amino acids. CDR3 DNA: TGTGCCAGCAGTCTAGGACAGGGTGGGAAGACCCAGTACTTC. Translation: CASSLGQGGKTQYF.

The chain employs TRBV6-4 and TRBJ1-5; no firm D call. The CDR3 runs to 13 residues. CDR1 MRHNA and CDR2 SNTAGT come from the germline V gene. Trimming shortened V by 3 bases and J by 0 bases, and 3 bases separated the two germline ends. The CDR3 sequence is CASSEGSNQPQHF. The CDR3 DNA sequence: TGTGCCAGCAGTGAAGGTAGCAATCAGCCCCAGCATTTT.

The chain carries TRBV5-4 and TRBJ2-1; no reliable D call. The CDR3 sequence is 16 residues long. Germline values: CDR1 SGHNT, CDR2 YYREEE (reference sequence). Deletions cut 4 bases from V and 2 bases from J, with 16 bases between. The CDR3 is CASSLQKGWPYNEQFF. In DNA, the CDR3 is TGTGCCAGCAGCCTGCAAAAGGGATGGCCCTACAATGAGCAGTTCTTC.

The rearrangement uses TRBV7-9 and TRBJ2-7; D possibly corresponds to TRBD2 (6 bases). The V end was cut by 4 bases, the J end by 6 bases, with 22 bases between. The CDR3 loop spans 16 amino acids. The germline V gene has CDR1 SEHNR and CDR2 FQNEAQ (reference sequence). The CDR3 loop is CASSSPLGGGSLEQYF. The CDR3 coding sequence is TGTGCCAGCAGCTCGCCCTTGGGAGGAGGGTCGCTCGAGCAGTACTTC.

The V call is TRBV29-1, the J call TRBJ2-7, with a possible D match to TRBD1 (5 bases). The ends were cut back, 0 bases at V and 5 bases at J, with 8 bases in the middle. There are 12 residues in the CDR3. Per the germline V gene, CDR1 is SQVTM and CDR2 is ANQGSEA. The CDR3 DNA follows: TGCAGCGTTGAAGATGACAGACACGAGCAGTACTTC. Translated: CSVEDDRHEQYF.

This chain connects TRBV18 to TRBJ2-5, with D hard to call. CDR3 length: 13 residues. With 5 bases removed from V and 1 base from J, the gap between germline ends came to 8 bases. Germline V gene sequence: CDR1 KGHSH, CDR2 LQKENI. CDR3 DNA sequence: TGTGCCAGCTCAGTGGGGTCCCAAGAGACCCAGTACTTC. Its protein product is CASSVGSQETQYF.

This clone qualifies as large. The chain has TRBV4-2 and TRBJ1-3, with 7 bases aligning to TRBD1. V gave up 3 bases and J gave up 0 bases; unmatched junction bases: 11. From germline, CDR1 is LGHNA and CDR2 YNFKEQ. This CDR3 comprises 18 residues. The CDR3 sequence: CASSQLEGTAISGNTIYF. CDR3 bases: TGTGCCAGCAGCCAGTTGGAAGGGACAGCAATCTCTGGAAACACCATATATTTT.

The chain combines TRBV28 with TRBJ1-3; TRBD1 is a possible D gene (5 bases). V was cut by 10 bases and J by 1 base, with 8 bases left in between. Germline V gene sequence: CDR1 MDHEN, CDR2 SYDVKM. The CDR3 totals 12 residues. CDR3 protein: CAIAGSGNTIYF. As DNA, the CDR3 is TGTGCCATCGCAGGGTCTGGAAACACCATATATTTT.

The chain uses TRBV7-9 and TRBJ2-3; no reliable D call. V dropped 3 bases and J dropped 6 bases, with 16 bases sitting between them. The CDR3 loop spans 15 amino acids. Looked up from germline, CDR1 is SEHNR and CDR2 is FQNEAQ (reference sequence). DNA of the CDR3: TGTGCCAGCAGCTTTTTGCGATTGAGTGCCGATACGCAGTATTTT. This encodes CASSFLRLSADTQYF. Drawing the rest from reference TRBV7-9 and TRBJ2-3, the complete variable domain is DTGVSQNPRHKITKRGQNVTFRCDPISEHNRLYWYRQTLGQGPEFLTYFQNEAQLEKSRLLSDRFSAERPKGSFSTLEIQRTEQGDSAMYLCASSFLRLSADTQYFGPGTRLTVL.

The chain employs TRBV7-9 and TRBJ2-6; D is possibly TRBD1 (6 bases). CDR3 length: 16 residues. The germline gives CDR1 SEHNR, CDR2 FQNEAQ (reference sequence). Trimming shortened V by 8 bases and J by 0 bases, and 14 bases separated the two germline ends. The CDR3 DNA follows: TGTGCCAGCCGGGCAGGGGAAGTCTCTGGGGCCAACGTCCTGACTTTC. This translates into CASRAGEVSGANVLTF.

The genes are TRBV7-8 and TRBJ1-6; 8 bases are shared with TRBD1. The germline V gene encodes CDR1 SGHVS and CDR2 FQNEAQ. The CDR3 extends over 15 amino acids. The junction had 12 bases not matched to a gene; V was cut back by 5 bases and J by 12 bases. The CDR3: CASSPGQGGREPLHF. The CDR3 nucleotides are TGTGCCAGCAGCCCAGGACAGGGTGGCCGTGAACCCCTCCACTTT.

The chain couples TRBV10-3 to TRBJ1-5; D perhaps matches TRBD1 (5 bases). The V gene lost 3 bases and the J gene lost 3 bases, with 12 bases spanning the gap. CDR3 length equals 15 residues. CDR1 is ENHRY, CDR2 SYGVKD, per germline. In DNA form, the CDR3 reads TGTGCCATCAGTGAAGGGGACCTCAACAATCAGCCCCAGCATTTT. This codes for CAISEGDLNNQPQHF.

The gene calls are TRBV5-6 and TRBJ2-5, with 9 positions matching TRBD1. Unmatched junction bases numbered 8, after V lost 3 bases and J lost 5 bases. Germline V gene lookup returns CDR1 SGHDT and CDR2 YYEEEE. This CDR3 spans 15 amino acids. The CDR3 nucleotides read TGTGCCAGCAGCTCACTCACAGGGGGCGCGGAGACCCAGTACTTC. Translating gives CASSSLTGGAETQYF.